The 5 T cell receptor beta chains below all came from one sample that was sequenced in a study of early stage breast cancer tumors. Sequencing used immunoSEQ multiplex PCR; TCRdb keeps in-frame clones, though not all of them. The table shows 60,000 to 80,000 clones, with more than 65% occurring only once. The sequencing sample was made of blood. Source of these receptors: a person between 60 and 69 years old with breast cancer.

V usage is TRBV6-6 and J usage is TRBJ1-5; D might be TRBD1 (5 bases). The V end lost 11 bases, the J end lost 4 bases, and 18 bases lay between the germline ends. The CDR3 runs to 14 residues. Germline V gene sequence: CDR1 MNHNY, CDR2 SVGAGI (reference sequence). CDR3 protein: CAHSGAGANQPQHF. The DNA of the CDR3 is TGTGCCCACTCGGGCGCTGGGGCGAATCAGCCCCAGCATTTT.

The genes are TRBV5-1 and TRBJ1-1; TRBD1 matches 10 bases. Per germline, CDR1 SGHRS and CDR2 YFSETQ. The CDR3 length is 14 residues. J lost 3 bases, V lost 5 bases, and 4 bases had no gene match. CDR3: CASRSTGGYTEAFF. CDR3 nucleotides: TGCGCCAGCAGATCGACAGGGGGCTACACTGAAGCTTTCTTT.

V gene TRBV15 combines with J gene TRBJ2-5; D assignment may be TRBD1 or TRBD2 (5 bases each). Germline CDR1 is LNHNV and CDR2 is YYDKDF (reference sequence). V lost 0 bases and J lost 2, with 10 bases in between. The CDR3 consists of 15 residues. CDR3 sequence: CATSRDLWGQETQYF. CDR3 bases: TGTGCCACCAGCAGAGATCTGTGGGGGCAAGAGACCCAGTACTTC.

V and J are TRBV6-1 and TRBJ1-5; D is perhaps TRBD1 (5 bases). V lost 4 bases to trimming and J lost 3 bases, with 16 bases between them. Germline-derived CDR1 and CDR2 are MNHNS and SASEGT. CDR3 length: 16 amino acids. CDR3 DNA sequence: TGTGCCAGCAGTGTCGATTTTGGGGCAAACAATCAGCCCCAGCATTTT. Its translation is CASSVDFGANNQPQHF.

V and J are TRBV9 and TRBJ1-2; 9 bases map to TRBD1. The trim removed 4 bases at V and 4 bases at J, leaving 8 bases unmatched. The CDR3 loop spans 15 amino acids. Germline V gene lookup returns CDR1 SGDLS and CDR2 YYNGEE. The CDR3 here is CASSSRQGGPYGYTF. CDR3 coding DNA: TGTGCCAGCAGCTCCCGACAGGGGGGACCCTATGGCTACACCTTC.